These 8 T cell receptor beta chains originate from one sample sequenced in a study of shared clonotypes between healthy human individuals. Measured with immunoSEQ multiplex PCR; TCRdb has only the in-frame clones, and not every one. The data show millions of clones, 90% to 95% seen once. The sequenced sample was naive CD4+ T cells from PBMCs. Subset noted: CD45RA+ positively selected. All receptors come from a man aged 18-30 years in good health. Some clones in this sample may be carry-over from other donors' samples.

The J gene is TRBJ1-1, the V gene TRBV6-5; D is possibly TRBD1 (6 bases). The CDR3 extends over 15 amino acids. With 4 bases removed from V and 7 bases from J, the gap between germline ends came to 19 bases. CDR1 and CDR2 (germline): MNHEY, SVGAGI. CDR3 coding DNA: TGTGCCAGCAGTTCCCGGGACAAGGGGTGGGGTGAAGCTTTCTTT. This encodes CASSSRDKGWGEAFF.

V is TRBV19 and J is TRBJ1-1, with 10 bases matching TRBD1. The junction had 5 bases not matched to a gene; V was cut back by 5 bases and J by 2 bases. The CDR3 spans 15 residues. CDR1 is LNHDA, CDR2 SQIVND, per germline (reference sequence). As DNA, the CDR3 is TGTGCCAGTAGTCCCAGGACAGGGGGAAACACTGAAGCTTTCTTT. This sequence encodes CASSPRTGGNTEAFF.

The chain uses TRBV5-1 and TRBJ2-3; D gene ambiguous. The V gene lost 2 bases and the J gene lost 5 bases, with 6 bases spanning the gap. Germline V gene sequence: CDR1 SGHRS, CDR2 YFSETQ. This CDR3 has 12 amino acids. CDR3 coding DNA: TGCGCCAGCAGCTTCGGTGAAGATACGCAGTATTTT. Its protein is CASSFGEDTQYF.

The chain is built from TRBV7-2 and TRBJ2-3; possible D gene TRBD2, 6 bases. Germline V lookup: CDR1 SGHTA, CDR2 FQGNSA. Trimming pared 4 bases from V and 2 bases from J, leaving 19 bases between. The CDR3 runs 17 residues. This CDR3 reads CASSSPGARSYTDTQYF. CDR3 DNA sequence: TGTGCCAGCAGCTCTCCGGGAGCGCGATCGTACACAGATACGCAGTATTTT.

This chain uses TRBV2 with TRBJ2-5, with D hard to call. V shed 2 bases and J shed 4 bases, with 8 bases lying between them. Germline values: CDR1 SNHLY, CDR2 FYNNEI. This CDR3 is 13 amino acids long. CDR3: CASSELVAETQYF. CDR3 bases: TGTGCCAGCAGTGAACTGGTCGCAGAGACCCAGTACTTC.

The chain joins TRBV5-1 to TRBJ2-1; a possible D gene is TRBD1 (7 bases). V was pared by 4 bases and J by 3 bases, with 11 bases between. Germline V gene sequence: CDR1 SGHRS, CDR2 YFSETQ. The CDR3 consists of 14 residues. The CDR3 coding sequence is TGCGCCAGCAGCGGCGGGACAGACTACAATGAGCAGTTCTTC. Its protein is CASSGGTDYNEQFF.

CDR3 protein: CAILRSGLNTEAFF. The CDR3 nucleotides read TGTGCCATCTTAAGATCGGGTTTGAACACTGAAGCTTTCTTT. The gene calls are TRBV28 and TRBJ1-1; D remains ambiguous. Germline CDR1 is MDHEN and CDR2 is SYDVKM. The germline V and J ends were trimmed by 10 bases and 0 bases, with 15 bases remaining between them. CDR3 length: 14 amino acids. Combining the CDR3 with reference TRBV28 and TRBJ1-1 gives the whole variable domain DVKVTQSSRYLVKRTGEKVFLECVQDMDHENMFWYRQDPGLGLRLIYFSYDVKMKEKGDIPEGYSVSREKKERFSLILESASTNQTSMYLCAILRSGLNTEAFFGQGTRLTVV.

The rearrangement joins TRBV27 to TRBJ1-3, with D possibly TRBD1 on 5 matching bases. With 6 bases removed from V and 1 base from J, the gap between germline ends came to 13 bases. Germline assignment: CDR1 MNHEY and CDR2 SMNVEV (reference sequence). The CDR3 spans 15 residues. CDR3 amino acids: CASRANWGSGNTIYF. The CDR3 nucleotides are TGTGCCAGCAGAGCTAATTGGGGGTCTGGAAACACCATATATTTT.